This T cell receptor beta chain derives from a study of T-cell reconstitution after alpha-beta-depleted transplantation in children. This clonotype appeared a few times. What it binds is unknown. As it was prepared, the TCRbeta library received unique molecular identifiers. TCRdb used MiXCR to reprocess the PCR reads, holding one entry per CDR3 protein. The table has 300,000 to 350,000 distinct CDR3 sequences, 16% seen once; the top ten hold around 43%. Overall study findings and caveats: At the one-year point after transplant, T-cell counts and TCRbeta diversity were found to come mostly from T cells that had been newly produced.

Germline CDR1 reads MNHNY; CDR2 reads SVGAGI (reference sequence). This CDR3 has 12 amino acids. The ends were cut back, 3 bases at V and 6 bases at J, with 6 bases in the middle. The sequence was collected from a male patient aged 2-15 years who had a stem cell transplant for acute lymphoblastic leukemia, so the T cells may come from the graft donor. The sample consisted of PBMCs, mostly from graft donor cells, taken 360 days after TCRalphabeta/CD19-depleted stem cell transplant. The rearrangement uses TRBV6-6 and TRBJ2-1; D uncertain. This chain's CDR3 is CASSYWGNEQFF. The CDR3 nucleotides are TGTGCCAGCAGTTATTGGGGCAATGAGCAGTTCTTC.